This entry describes one TCR beta chain. The antigen remains undetermined. Time point indicated: week 3, after first cycle of checkpoint inhibitor. At 12 weeks after first infusion, RECIST 1.1 defined response for most patients. The source of the sample is a study of blood T cell dynamics during melanoma immunotherapy. Background on the study: First-line therapy was either pembrolizumab or nivolumab with ipilimumab for metastatic melanoma. Overall study results and limits: Unlike progressors, later disease-control patients had W3 repertoires gaining clonality or diversity.

The junction had 15 bases not matched to a gene; V was cut back by 7 bases and J by 2 bases. The germline gives CDR1 MDHEN, CDR2 SYDVKM. The CDR3 extends over 17 amino acids. The protocol was immunoSEQ multiplex PCR, while the TCRdb copy is restricted to in-frame clones and leaves out a portion. The sample lists more than 15,000 clones, about 90% occurring once. The TCR sequence derives from a human donor with melanoma. Sequenced here: blood, sampled from a patient treated with checkpoint blockade. The chain links TRBV28 to TRBJ2-3, with 7 bases identical to TRBD2. The CDR3 reads CASTPGGFDRTTDTQYF. The CDR3 DNA is TGTGCCAGCACCCCGGGGGGTTTTGACAGAACCACAGATACGCAGTATTTT.